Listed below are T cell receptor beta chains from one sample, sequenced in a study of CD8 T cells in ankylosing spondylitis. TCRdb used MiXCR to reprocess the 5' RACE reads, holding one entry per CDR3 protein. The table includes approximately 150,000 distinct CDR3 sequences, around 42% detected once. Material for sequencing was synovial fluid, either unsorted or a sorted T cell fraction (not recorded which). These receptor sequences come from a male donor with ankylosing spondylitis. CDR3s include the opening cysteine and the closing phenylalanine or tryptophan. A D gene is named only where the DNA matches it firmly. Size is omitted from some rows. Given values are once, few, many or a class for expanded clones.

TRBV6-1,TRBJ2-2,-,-,CASTGTRATGELFF,TGTGCCAGCACCGGAACCCGGGCCACCGGGGAGCTGTTTTTT
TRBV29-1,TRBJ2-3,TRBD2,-,CSVTSAGGTDTQYF,TGCAGCGTGACTAGCGCCGGGGGCACAGATACGCAGTATTTT
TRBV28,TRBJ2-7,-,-,CASSLCFRTGTYEQYF,TGTGCCAGCAGTTTATGCTTTCGAACGGGGACCTACGAGCAGTACTTC
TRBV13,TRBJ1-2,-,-,CASSLGSGNYGYTF,TGTGCCAGCAGCTTAGGTTCTGGAAATTATGGCTACACCTTC
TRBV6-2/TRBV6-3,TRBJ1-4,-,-,CASSKTGSFEKLFF,TGTGCCAGCAGCAAGACGGGAAGTTTTGAAAAACTGTTTTTT
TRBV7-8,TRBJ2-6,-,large,CASSITQGPANVLTF,TGTGCCAGCAGCATAACACAGGGCCCGGCCAACGTCCTGACTTTC
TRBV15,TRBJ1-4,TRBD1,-,CATSTGQPVEKLFF,TGTGCCACCAGCACGGGACAGCCGGTCGAAAAACTGTTTTTT
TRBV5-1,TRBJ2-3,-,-,CASRPTATGGTDTQYF,TGCGCCAGCAGGCCGACAGCCACCGGGGGAACAGATACGCAGTATTTT
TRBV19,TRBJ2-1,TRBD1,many,CASSRGTGPGHEQFF,TGTGCCAGTAGTAGAGGGACAGGGCCGGGGCATGAGCAGTTCTTC
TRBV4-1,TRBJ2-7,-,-,CASSQVAVGSSEQYF,TGCGCCAGCAGCCAAGTAGCGGTCGGATCCTCGGAGCAGTACTTC
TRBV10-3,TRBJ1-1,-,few,CAISSSWGALRDLGRTEAFF,TGTGCCATCAGCTCCAGTTGGGGGGCGCTTAGGGATTTAGGTAGAACTGAAGCTTTCTTT
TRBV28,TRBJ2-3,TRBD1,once,CASSSVGQGKDTQYF,TGTGCCAGCAGTTCGGTCGGACAGGGGAAGGATACGCAGTATTTT
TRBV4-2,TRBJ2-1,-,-,CASSQISGLSSYNEQFF,TGTGCCAGCAGCCAAATTTCGGGACTTAGCTCCTACAATGAGCAGTTCTTC
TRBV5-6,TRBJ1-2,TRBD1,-,CASTFAGGLNYGYTF,TGTGCCAGCACCTTCGCAGGGGGCTTAAACTATGGCTACACCTTC
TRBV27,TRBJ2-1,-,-,CASSYGPEQFF,TGTGCCAGCAGTTACGGACCCGAGCAGTTCTTC
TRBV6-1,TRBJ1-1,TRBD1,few,CASSARTQGTEAFF,TGTGCCAGCAGTGCGCGGACACAGGGGACTGAAGCTTTCTTT
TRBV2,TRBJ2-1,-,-,CASSDSFYNEQFF,TGTGCCAGCAGTGATTCCTTCTACAATGAGCAGTTCTTC
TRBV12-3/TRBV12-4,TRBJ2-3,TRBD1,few,CASRPERDRGTTDTQYF,TGTGCCAGCAGACCAGAAAGGGACAGGGGGACCACAGATACGCAGTATTTT
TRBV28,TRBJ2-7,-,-,CASSLSLQGHYEQYF,TGTGCCAGCAGTTTATCGCTTCAGGGACACTACGAGCAGTACTTC
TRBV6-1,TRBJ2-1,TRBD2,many,CASSPQREGPTPYNEQFF,TGTGCCAGCAGTCCCCAGCGGGAGGGCCCTACCCCCTACAATGAGCAGTTCTTC
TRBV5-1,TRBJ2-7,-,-,CASSLDAASYEQYF,TGCGCCAGCAGCTTAGACGCTGCATCCTACGAGCAGTACTTC
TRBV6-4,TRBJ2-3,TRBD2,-,CASSDLAGASTDTQYF,TGTGCCAGCAGTGACCTAGCGGGGGCTAGCACAGATACGCAGTATTTT
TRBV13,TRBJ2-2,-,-,CASSLSPADTGELFF,TGTGCCAGCAGTCTGTCTCCGGCGGACACCGGGGAGCTGTTTTTT
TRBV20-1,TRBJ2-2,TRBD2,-,CSATLPRGRAETGELFF,TGCAGTGCTACCCTCCCCCGCGGGAGGGCCGAAACCGGGGAGCTGTTTTTT
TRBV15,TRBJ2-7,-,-,CATSRKLGGTRSYEQYF,TGTGCCACCAGCAGAAAGTTAGGAGGGACACGGTCCTACGAGCAGTACTTC
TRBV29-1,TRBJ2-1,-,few,CSVAPSDSYNEQFF,TGCAGCGTTGCCCCTTCGGACTCCTACAATGAGCAGTTCTTC
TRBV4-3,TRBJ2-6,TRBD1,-,CASSPVTGSGANVLTF,TGCGCCAGCAGCCCCGTGACAGGGTCTGGGGCCAACGTCCTGACTTTC
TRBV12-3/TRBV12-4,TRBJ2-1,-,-,CASSPPGSRSYNEQFF,TGTGCCAGCAGCCCCCCAGGGTCCCGCTCCTACAATGAGCAGTTCTTC
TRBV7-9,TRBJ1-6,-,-,CASSPTPDTRNSPLHF,TGTGCCAGCAGCCCCACCCCAGACACCCGTAATTCACCCCTCCACTTT
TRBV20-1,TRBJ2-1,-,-,CSAASGGSNSYNEQFF,TGCAGTGCCGCGTCAGGCGGATCAAATAGCTACAATGAGCAGTTCTTC
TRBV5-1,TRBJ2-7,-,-,CASSYEGPEQYF,TGCGCCAGCAGCTATGAAGGGCCCGAGCAGTACTTC
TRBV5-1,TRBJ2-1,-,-,CASSLNSGREDNNEQFF,TGCGCCAGCAGCTTGAATTCTGGTCGGGAAGATAACAATGAGCAGTTCTTC
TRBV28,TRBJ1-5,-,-,CASSFRVWSNQPQHF,TGTGCCAGCAGTTTCAGGGTTTGGAGCAATCAGCCCCAGCATTTT
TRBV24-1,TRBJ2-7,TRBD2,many,CATRRGLAGVLYYEQYF,TGTGCCACCAGGAGGGGACTAGCGGGGGTTCTGTACTACGAGCAGTACTTC
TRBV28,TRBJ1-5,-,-,CASSLRSQPQHF,TGTGCCAGCAGTTTGCGATCGCAGCCCCAGCATTTT
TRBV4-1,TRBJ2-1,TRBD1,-,CASAGHRGLDEQFF,TGCGCCAGCGCCGGGCACAGGGGGCTTGATGAGCAGTTCTTC